This T cell receptor beta chain was identified during a study of CD8+CD57+ T cells in acquired aplastic anemia. General study results and limits: Between patients and controls, 25 to 35 CD8+ CDR3 sequences were found in common.

Germline-derived CDR1 and CDR2 are SGHVT and SQSDAQ. The CDR3 extends over 14 amino acids. V was clipped by 5 bases and J by 8 bases, with 16 bases between them. Of note for this clonotype: The antigen remains undetermined.

For CDR3 and TCR beta VDJ profiling, genomic DNA was the template used. TCRdb itself ran the reads through MiXCR, one entry per CDR3 protein. The table has about 220,000 distinct CDR3 sequences, roughly 35% seen once; the top ten hold 1.1%. The TCR comes from a human donor in good health, serving as a control. Specimen: sorted CD4+, CD8+, or CD8+CD57+ T cells (not recorded which) from PBMCs. The chain uses TRBV7-4 and TRBJ2-1; D not resolved. CDR3 amino acids: CASSQGPKKDEQFF. CDR3 DNA sequence: TGTGCCAGCAGCCAAGGACCGAAAAAGGATGAGCAGTTCTTC.